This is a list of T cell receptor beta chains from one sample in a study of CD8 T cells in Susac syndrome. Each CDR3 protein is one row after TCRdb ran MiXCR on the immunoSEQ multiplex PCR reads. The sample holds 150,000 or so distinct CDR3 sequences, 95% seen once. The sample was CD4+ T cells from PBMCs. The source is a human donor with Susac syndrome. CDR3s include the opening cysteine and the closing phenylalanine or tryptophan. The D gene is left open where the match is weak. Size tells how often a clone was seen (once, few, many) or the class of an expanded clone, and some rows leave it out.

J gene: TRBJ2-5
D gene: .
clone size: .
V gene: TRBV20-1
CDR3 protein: CSARRGTGSETQYF

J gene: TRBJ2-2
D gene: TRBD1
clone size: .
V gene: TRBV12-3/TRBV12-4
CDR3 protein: CASSLEQGIRSGELFF

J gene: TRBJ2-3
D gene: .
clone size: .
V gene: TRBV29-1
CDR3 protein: CSVFSETDTQYF

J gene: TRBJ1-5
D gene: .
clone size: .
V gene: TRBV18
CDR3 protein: CASSPGTRDINQPQHF

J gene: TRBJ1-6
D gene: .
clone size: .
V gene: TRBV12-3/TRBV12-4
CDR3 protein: CASRHGGGNNSPLHF

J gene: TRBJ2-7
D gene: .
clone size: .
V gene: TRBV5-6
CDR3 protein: CASSLEAEPYEQYF

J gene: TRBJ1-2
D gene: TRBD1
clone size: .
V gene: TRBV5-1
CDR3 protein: CASSLGGTGSSTTGGYTF

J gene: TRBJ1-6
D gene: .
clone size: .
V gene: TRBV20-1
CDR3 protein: CSARDRGEDSPLHF

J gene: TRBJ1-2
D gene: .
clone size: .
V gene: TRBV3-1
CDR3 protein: CASSQGQQGYTF

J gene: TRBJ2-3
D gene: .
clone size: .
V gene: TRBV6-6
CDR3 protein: CASSLGDRGAYF

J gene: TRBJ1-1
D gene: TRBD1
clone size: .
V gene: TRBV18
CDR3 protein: CASSSTGVNTEAFF

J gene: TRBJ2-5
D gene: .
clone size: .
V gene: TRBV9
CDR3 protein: CASSVAAGRETQYF

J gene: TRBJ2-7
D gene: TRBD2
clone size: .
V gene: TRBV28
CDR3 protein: CASSLLAGPYYEQYF

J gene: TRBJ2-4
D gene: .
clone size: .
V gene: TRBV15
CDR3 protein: CATSRDHLIQYF

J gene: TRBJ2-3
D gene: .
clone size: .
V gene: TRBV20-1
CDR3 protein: CSARDLQGGATDTQYF

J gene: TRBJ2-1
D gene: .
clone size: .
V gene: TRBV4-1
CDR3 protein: CASSQEARGGRFF

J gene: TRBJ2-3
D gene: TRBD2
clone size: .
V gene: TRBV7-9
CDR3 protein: CASSLLAGVTTDTQYF

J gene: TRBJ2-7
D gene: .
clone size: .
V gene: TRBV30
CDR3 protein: CAWSQGPKGGYEQYF

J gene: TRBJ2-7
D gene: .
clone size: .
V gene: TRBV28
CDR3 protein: CASSAPDSLYEQYF

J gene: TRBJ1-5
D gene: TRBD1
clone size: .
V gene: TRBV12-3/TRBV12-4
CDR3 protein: CASTGDSTNQPQHF

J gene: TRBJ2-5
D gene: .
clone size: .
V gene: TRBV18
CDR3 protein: CASSPTIQETQYF

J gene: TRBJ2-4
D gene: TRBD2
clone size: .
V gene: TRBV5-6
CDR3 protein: CASSLAAREGLGSIQYF

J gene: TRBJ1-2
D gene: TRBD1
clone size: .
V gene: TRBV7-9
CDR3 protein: CASSYRGPYGYTF

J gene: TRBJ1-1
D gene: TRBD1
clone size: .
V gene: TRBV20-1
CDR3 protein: CSALTGGNTEAFF

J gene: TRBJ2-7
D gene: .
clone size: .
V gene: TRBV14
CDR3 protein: CASAGQGSYEQYF

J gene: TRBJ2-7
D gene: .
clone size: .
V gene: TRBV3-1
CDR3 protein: CASSAHYEQYF

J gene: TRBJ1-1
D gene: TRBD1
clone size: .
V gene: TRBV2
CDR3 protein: CASNRPGQGSPEAFF

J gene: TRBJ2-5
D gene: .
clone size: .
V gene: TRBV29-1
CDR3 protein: CSVEGQGGVLKTQYF

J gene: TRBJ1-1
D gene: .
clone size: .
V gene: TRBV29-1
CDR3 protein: CSVARQRSKEAFF

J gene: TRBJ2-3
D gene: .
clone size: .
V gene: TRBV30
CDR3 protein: CACQPGADTQYF

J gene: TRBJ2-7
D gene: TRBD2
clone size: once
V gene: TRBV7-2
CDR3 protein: CASSPAPAGVTYEQYF

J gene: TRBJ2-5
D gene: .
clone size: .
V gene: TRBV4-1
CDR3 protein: CASSQPGQRIQETQYF

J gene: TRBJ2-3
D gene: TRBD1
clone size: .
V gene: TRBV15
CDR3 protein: CATSRDRGQGRDTQYF

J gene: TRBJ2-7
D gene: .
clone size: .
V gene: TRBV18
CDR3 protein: CASSPAELGFGYEQYF

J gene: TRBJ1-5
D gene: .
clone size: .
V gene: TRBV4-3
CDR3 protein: CASSQVAAGNQPQHF

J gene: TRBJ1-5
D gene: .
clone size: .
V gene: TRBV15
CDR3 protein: CATSSRGHNQPQHF

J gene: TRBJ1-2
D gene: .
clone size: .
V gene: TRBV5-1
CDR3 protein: CASSLERGGYTF

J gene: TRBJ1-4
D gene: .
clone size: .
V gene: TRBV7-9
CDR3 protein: CASSSQGTTNEKLFF

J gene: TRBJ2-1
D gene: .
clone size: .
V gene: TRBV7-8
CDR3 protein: CASSLDGGKGNEQFF

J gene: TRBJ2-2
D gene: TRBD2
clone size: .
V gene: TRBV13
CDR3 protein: CASSSGLAGGTGELFF

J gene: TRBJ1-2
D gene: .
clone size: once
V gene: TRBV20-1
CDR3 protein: CSARRPGGGYGYTF

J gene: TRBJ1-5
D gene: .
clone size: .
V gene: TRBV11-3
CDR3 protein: CASSFSIPIGANQPQHF

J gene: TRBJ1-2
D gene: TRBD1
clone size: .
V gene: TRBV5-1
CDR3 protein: CASSWGGQGIPAYGYTF

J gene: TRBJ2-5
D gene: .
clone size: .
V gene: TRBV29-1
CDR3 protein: CSFRAPKETQYF

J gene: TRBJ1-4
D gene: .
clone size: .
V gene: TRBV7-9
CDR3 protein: CASSFGQYNEKLFF

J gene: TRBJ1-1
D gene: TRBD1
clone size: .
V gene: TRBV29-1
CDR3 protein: CSVRQGAHTEAFF

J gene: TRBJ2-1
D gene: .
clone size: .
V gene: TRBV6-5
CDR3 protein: CASKLAQDYNEQFF

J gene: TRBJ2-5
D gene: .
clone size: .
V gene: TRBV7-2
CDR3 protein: CASSSGSGSGETQYF

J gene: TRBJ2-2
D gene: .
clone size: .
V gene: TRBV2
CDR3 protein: CASKGRVTGELFF

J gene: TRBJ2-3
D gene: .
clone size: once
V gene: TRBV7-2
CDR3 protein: CASSPETRAAQYF

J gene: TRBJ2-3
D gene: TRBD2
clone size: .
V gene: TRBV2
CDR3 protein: CASSDTGGEGTDTQYF

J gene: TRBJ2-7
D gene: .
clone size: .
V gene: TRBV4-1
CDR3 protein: CASSPTRGHVSYEQYF

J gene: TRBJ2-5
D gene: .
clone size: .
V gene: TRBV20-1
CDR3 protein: CSGILGYQETQYF

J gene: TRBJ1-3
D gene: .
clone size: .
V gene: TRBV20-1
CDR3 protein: CSAPGAGNTIYF

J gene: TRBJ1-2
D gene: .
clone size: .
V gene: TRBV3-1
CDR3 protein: CASSPGANGYTF

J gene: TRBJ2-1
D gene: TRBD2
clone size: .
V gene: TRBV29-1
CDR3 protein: CSSYSGNMNEQFF

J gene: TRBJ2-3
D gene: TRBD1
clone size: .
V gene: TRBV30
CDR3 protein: CAWRATTGVFTDTQYF